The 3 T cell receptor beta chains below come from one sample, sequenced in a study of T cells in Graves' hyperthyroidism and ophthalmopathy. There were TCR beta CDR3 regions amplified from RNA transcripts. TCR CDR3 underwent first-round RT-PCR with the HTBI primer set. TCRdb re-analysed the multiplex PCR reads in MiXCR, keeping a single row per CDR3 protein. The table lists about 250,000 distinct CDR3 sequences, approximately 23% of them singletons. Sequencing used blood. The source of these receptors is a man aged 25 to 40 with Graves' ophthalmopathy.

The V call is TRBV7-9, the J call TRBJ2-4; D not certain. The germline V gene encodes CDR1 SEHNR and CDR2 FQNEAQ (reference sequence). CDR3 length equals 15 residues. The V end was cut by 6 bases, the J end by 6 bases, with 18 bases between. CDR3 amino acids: CASSLGQGWGNIQYF. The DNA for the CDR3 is TGTGCCAGCAGTCTTGGGCAAGGATGGGGAAACATTCAGTACTTC.

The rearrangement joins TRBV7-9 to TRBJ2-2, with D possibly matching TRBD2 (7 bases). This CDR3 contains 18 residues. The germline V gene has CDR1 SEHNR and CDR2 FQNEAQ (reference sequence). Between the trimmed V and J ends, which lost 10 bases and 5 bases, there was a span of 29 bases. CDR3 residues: CATTYTIFGLGGTGELFF. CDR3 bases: TGTGCCACCACCTATACGATCTTCGGACTAGGGGGGACCGGGGAGCTGTTTTTT.

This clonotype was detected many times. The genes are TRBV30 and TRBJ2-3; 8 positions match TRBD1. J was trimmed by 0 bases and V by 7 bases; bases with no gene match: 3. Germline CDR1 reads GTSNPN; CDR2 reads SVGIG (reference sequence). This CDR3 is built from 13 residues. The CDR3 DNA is TGTGCCTACGACAGGGGAAGCACAGATACGCAGTATTTT. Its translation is CAYDRGSTDTQYF.